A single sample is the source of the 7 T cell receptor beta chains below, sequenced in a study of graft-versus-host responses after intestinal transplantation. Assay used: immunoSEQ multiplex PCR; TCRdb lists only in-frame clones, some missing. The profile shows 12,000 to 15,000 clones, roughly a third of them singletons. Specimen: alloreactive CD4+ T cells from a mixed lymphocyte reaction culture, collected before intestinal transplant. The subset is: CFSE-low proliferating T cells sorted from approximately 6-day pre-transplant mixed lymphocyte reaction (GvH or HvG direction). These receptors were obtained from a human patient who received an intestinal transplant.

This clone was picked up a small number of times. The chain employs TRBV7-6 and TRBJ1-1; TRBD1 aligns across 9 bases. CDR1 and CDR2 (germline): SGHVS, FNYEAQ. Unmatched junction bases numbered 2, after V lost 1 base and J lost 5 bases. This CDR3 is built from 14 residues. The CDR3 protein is CASSLVGQGTEAFF. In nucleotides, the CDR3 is TGTGCCAGCAGCTTAGTCGGACAGGGGACTGAAGCTTTCTTT.

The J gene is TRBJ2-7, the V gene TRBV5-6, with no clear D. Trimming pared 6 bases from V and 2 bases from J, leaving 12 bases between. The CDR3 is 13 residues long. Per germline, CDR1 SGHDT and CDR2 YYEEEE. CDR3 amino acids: CASTLGGTYEQYF. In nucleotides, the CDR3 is TGTGCCAGCACCCTAGGTGGAACCTACGAGCAGTACTTC.

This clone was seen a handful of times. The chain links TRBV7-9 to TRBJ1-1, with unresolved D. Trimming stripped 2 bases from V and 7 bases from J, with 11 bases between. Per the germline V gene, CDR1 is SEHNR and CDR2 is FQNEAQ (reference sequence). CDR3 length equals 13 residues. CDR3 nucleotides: TGTGCCAGCAGCTTATCAGGAATAGGTGAAGCTTTCTTT. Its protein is CASSLSGIGEAFF. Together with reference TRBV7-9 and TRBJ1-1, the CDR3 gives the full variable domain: DTGVSQNPRHKITKRGQNVTFRCDPISEHNRLYWYRQTLGQGPEFLTYFQNEAQLEKSRLLSDRFSAERPKGSFSTLEIQRTEQGDSAMYLCASSLSGIGEAFFGQGTRLTVV.

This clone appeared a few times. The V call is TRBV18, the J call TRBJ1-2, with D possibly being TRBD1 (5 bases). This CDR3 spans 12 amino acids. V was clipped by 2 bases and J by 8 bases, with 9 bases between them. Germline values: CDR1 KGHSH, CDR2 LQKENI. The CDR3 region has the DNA TGTGCCAGCTCACCATATCGGGACGGCTACACCTTC. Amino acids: CASSPYRDGYTF.

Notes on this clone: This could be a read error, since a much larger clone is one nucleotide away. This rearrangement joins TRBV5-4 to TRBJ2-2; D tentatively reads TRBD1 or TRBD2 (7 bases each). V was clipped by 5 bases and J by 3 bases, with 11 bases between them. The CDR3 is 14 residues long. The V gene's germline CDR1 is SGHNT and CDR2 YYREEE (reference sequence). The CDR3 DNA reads TGTGCCAGCAGGGCAGGGGGGGACACCGGGGAGCTGTTTTTT. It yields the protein CASRAGGDTGELFF.

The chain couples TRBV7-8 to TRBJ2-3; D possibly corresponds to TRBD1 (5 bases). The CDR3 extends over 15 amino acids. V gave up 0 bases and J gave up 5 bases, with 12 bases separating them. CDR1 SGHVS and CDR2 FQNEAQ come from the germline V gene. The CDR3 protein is CASSLARQGRDTQYF. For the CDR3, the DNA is TGTGCCAGCAGCTTAGCGCGGCAGGGCAGAGATACGCAGTATTTT.

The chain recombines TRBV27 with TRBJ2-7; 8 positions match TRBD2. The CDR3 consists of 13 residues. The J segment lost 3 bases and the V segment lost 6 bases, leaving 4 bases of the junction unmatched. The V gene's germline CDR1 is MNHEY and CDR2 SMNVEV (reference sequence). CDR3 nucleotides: TGTGCCAGCAGGGGACTAGGTGACTACGAGCAGTACTTC. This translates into CASRGLGDYEQYF.